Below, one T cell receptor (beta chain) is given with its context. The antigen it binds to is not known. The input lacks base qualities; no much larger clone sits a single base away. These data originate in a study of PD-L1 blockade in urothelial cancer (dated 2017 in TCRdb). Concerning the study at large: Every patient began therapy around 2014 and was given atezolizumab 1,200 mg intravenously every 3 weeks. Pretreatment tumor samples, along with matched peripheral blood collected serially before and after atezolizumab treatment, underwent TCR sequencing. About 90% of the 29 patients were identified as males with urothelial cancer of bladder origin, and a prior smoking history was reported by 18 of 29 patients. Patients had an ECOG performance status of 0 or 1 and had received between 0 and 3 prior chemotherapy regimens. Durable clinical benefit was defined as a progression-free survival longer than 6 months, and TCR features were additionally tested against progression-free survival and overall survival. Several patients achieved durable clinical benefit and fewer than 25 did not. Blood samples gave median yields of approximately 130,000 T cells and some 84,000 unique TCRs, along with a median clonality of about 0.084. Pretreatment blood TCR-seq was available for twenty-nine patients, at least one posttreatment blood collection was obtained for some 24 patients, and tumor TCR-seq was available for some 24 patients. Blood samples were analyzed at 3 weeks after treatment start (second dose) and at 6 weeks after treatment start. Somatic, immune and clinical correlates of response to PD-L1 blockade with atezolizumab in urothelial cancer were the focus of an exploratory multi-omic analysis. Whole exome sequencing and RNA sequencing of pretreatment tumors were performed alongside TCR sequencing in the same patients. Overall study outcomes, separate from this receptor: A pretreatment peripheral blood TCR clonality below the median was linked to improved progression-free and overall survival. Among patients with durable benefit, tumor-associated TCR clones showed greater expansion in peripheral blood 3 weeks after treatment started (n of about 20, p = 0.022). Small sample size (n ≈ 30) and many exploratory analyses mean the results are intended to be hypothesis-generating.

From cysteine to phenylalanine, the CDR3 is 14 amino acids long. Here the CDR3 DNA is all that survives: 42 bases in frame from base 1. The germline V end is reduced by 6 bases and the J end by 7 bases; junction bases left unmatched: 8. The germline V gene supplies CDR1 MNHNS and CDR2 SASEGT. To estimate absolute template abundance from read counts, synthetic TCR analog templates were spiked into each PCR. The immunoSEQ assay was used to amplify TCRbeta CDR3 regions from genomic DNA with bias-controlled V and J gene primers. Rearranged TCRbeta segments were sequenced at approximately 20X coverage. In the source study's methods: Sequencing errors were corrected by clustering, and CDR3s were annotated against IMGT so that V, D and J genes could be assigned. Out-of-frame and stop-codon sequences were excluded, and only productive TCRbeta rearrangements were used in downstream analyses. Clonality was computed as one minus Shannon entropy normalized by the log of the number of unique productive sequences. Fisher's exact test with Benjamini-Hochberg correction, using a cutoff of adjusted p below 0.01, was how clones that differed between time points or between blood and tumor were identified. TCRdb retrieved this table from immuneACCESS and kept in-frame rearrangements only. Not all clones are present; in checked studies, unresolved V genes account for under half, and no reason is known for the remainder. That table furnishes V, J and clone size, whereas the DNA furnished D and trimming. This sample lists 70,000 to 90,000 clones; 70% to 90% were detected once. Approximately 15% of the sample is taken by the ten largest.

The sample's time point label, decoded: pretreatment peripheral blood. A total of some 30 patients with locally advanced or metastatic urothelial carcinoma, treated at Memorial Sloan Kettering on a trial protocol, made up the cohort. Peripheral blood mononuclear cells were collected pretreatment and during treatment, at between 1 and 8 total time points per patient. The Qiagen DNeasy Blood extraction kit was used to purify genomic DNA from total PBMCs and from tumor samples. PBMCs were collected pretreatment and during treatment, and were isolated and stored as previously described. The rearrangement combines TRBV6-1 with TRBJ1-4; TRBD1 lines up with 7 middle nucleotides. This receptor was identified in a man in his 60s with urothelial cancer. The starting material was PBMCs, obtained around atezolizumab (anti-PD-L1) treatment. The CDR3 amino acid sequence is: CASSPQGMGEKLFF. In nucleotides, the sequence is TGTGCCAGCAGCCCACAGGGGATGGGTGAAAAACTGTTTTTT.